The 9 T cell receptor beta chains below all came from one sample that was sequenced in a study of cytomegalovirus exposure and HLA in healthy donors. Use of 60 Vbeta and 13 Jbeta primers characterized the PCR. Data came from immunoSEQ multiplex PCR; TCRdb stores just in-frame clones and leaves some out. Of around 120,000 clones listed, roughly 78% are singletons. The sequencing sample was made of PBMCs. These receptor sequences come from a male donor in good health and CMV-seronegative.

The chain employs TRBV7-2 and TRBJ1-3; unclear D gene. V was shortened by 1 base and J by 0 bases, with 4 bases between the two germline ends. The CDR3 sequence is 14 residues long. Germline loops: CDR1 SGHTA, CDR2 FQGNSA. The CDR3 bases are TGTGCCAGCAGCTTAGTCAACTCTGGAAACACCATATATTTT. It specifies CASSLVNSGNTIYF.

The genes are TRBV29-1 and TRBJ1-4, with a tentative D call TRBD1 (5 bases). CDR1 and CDR2 (germline): SQVTM, ANQGSEA. V was trimmed by 5 bases and J by 3 bases, leaving 13 bases between them. This CDR3 spans 14 amino acids. CDR3 nucleotide sequence: TGCAGCGTTCAACAGGATTTCTCTAATGAAAAACTGTTTTTT. Translation gives CSVQQDFSNEKLFF.

This sequence joins TRBV9 and TRBJ2-5, with TRBD2 matching over 8 bases. Germline trimming cut 3 bases from V and 5 bases from J; bases unmatched to any gene: 9. CDR3 size: 15 residues. CDR1 is SGDLS, CDR2 YYNGEE, per germline. CDR3 bases: TGTGCCAGCAGCGCCGGCCGGACTAGCCGTGAGACCCAGTACTTC. Amino acid sequence: CASSAGRTSRETQYF.

The CDR3 sequence: CASSLWTGQATYEQYF. As DNA, the CDR3 is TGTGCCAGCAGTTTATGGACGGGACAGGCCACCTACGAGCAGTACTTC. The chain combines TRBV27 with TRBJ2-7; the match to TRBD1 covers 8 bases. The J segment lost 2 bases and the V segment lost 1 base, leaving 7 bases of the junction unmatched. Germline lookup yields CDR1 MNHEY and CDR2 SMNVEV (reference sequence). This CDR3 spans 16 amino acids.

The chain links TRBV7-9 to TRBJ2-7, with D possibly being TRBD2 (6 bases). The CDR3 runs to 14 residues. Germline CDR1 and CDR2: SEHNR and FQNEAQ (reference sequence). V was cut by 5 bases and J by 0 bases, with 11 bases left in between. In nucleotides, the CDR3 is TGTGCCAGCAGCCAACGGGAGCTCTCCTACGAGCAGTACTTC. As protein: CASSQRELSYEQYF. Full variable domain (remainder filled in from reference TRBV7-9 and TRBJ2-7): DTGVSQNPRHKITKRGQNVTFRCDPISEHNRLYWYRQTLGQGPEFLTYFQNEAQLEKSRLLSDRFSAERPKGSFSTLEIQRTEQGDSAMYLCASSQRELSYEQYFGPGTRLTVT.

The chain combines TRBV28 with TRBJ2-3; 8 bases map to TRBD1. J lost 4 bases, V lost 2 bases, and 5 bases had no gene match. The CDR3 runs to 15 residues. Germline V lookup: CDR1 MDHEN, CDR2 SYDVKM. In nucleotides, the CDR3 is TGTGCCAGCAGTTTACCGACAGGGGCACCAGATACGCAGTATTTT. Translation: CASSLPTGAPDTQYF.

The V gene is TRBV2, the J gene TRBJ1-5; 9 bases are shared with TRBD1. The CDR3 runs 14 residues. J lost 9 bases, V lost 5 bases, and 8 bases had no gene match. Germline CDR1 reads SNHLY; CDR2 reads FYNNEI. The CDR3 protein is CASSLQGAQPPQHF. CDR3 coding DNA: TGTGCCAGCAGTTTACAGGGGGCGCAGCCGCCCCAGCATTTT.

The V gene is TRBV11-2, the J gene TRBJ1-1; D is undetermined. The V and J ends lost 1 base and 4 bases respectively, with 10 bases between them. Germline values: CDR1 SGHAT, CDR2 FQNNGV. The CDR3 totals 14 residues. CDR3: CASSLVGDITEAFF. CDR3 bases: TGTGCCAGCAGCTTAGTTGGAGATATCACTGAAGCTTTCTTT.

The chain couples TRBV6-5 to TRBJ1-1, with a weak D call TRBD1 (5 bases). The CDR3 has 13 amino acids. V was cut by 4 bases and J by 5 bases, with 11 bases left in between. The V gene's germline CDR1 is MNHEY and CDR2 SVGAGI. CDR3 amino acids: CASSSRGRTEAFF. In nucleotides, the CDR3 is TGTGCCAGCAGTTCACGGGGGAGGACTGAAGCTTTCTTT.